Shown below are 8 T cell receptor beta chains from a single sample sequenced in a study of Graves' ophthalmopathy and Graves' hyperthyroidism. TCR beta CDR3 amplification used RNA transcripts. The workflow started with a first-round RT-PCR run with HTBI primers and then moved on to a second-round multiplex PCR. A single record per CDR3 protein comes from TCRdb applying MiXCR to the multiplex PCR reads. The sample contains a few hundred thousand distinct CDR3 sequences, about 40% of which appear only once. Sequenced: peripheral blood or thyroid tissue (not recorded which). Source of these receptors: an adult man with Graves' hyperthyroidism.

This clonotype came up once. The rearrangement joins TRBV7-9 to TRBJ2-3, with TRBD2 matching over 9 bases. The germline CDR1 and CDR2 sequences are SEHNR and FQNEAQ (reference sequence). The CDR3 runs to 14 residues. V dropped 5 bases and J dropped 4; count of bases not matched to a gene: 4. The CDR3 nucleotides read TGTGCCAGCAGCCCGGGACTAGCCTCAGATACGCAGTATTTT. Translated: CASSPGLASDTQYF. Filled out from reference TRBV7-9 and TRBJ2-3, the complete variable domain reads DTGVSQNPRHKITKRGQNVTFRCDPISEHNRLYWYRQTLGQGPEFLTYFQNEAQLEKSRLLSDRFSAERPKGSFSTLEIQRTEQGDSAMYLCASSPGLASDTQYFGPGTRLTVL.

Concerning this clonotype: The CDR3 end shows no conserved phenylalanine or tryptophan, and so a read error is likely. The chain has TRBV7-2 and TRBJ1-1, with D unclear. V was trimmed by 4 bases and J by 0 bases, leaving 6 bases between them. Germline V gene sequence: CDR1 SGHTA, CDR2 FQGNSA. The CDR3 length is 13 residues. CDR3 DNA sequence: TGTGCCAGCAGCTCCCCATTGAACACTGAAGCTTTCTCT. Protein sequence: CASSSPLNTEAFS.

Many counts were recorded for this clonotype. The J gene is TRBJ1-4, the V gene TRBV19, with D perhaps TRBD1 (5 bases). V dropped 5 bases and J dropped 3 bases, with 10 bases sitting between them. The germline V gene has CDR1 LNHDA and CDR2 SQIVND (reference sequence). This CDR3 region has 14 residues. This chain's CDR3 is CASSQQGANEKLFF. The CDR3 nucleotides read TGTGCCAGTAGTCAGCAGGGAGCTAATGAAAAACTGTTTTTT.

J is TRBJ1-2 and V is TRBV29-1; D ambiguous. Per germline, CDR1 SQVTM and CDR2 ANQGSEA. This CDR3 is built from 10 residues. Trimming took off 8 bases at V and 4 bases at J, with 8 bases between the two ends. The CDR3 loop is CSSEGYGYTF. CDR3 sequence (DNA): TGCAGCTCCGAGGGCTATGGCTACACCTTC. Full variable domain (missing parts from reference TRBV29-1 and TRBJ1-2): SAVISQKPSRDICQRGTSLTIQCQVDSQVTMMFWYRQQPGQSLTLIATANQGSEATYESGFVIDKFPISRPNLTFSTLTVSNMSPEDSSIYLCSSEGYGYTFGSGTRLTVV.

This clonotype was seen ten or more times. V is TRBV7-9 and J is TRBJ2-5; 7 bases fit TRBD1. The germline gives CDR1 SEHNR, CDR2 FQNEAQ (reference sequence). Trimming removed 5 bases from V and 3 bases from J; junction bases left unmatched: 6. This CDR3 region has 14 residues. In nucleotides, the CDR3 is TGTGCCAGCAGCACCCTGACAGGGAAAGAGACCCAGTACTTC. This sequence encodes CASSTLTGKETQYF. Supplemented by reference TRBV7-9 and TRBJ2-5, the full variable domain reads DTGVSQNPRHKITKRGQNVTFRCDPISEHNRLYWYRQTLGQGPEFLTYFQNEAQLEKSRLLSDRFSAERPKGSFSTLEIQRTEQGDSAMYLCASSTLTGKETQYFGPGTRLLVL.

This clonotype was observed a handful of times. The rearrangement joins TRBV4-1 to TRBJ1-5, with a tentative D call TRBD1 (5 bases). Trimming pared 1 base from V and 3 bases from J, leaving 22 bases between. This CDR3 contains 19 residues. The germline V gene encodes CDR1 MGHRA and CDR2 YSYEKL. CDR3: CASSQALGQGGVSNQPQHF. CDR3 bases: TGCGCCAGCAGCCAAGCCCTCGGGCAGGGAGGGGTTTCCAATCAGCCCCAGCATTTT.

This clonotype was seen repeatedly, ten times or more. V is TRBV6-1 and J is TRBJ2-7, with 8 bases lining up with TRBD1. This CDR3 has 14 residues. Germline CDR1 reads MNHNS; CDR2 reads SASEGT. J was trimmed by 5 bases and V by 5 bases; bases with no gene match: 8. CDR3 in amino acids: CASSSTRTGHEQYF. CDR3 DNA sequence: TGTGCCAGCAGTAGCACCCGGACAGGGCACGAGCAGTACTTC.

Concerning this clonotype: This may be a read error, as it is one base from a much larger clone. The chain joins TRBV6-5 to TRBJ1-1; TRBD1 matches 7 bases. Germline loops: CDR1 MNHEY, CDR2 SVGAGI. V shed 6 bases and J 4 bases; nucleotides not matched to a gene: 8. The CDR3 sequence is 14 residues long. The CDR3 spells CASRNRGRGTEAFF. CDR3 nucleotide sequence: TGTGCCAGCAGAAACAGGGGTAGAGGCACTGAAGCTTTCTTT.